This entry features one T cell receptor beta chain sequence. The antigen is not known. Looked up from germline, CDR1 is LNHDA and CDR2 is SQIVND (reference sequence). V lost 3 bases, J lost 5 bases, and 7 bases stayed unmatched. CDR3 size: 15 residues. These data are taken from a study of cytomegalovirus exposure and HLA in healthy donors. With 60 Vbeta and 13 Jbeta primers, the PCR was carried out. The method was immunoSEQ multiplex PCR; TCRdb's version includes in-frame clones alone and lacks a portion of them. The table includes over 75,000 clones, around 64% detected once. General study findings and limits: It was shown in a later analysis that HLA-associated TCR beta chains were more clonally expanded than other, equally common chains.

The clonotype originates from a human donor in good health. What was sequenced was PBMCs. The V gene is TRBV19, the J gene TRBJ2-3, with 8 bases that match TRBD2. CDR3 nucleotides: TGTGCCAGTAGTATGTTAAGCGGGGGAAAAGATACGCAGTATTTT. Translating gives CASSMLSGGKDTQYF.